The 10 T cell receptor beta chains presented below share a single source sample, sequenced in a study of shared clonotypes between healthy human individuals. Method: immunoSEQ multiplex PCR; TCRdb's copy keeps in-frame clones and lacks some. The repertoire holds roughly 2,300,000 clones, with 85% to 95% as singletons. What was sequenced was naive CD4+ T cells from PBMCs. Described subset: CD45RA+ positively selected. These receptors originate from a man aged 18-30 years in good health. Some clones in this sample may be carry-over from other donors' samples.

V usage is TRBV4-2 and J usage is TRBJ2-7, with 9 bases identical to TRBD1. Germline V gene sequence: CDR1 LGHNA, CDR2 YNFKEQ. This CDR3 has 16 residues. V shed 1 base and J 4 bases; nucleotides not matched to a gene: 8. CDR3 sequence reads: CASSQGRDRAGYEQYF. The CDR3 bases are TGTGCCAGCAGCCAAGGGCGGGACAGGGCGGGTTACGAGCAGTACTTC.

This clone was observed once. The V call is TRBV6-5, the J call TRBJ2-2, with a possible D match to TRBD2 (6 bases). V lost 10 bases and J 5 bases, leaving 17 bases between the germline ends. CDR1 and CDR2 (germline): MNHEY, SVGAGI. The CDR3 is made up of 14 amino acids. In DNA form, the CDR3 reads TGTGCCACCTTGGGGTGGGGGGATACCGGGGAGCTGTTTTTT. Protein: CATLGWGDTGELFF.

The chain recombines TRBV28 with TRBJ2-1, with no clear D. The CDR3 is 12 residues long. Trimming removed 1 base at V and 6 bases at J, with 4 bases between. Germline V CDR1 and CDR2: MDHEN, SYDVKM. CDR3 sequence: CASSLFVNEQFF. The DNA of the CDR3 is TGTGCCAGCAGTTTATTTGTCAATGAGCAGTTCTTC.

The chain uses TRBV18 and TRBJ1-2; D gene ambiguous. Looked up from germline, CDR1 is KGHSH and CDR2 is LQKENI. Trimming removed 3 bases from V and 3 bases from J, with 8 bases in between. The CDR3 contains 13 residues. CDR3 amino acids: CASSPSEDYGYTF. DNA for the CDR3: TGTGCCAGCTCACCCTCCGAGGACTATGGCTACACCTTC.

The CDR3: CASSQQGSSYNEQFF. The CDR3 DNA reads TGTGCCAGCTCACAACAGGGGTCTTCCTACAATGAGCAGTTCTTC. The J gene is TRBJ2-1, the V gene TRBV2, with TRBD1 matching 7 bases. J lost 1 base, V lost 8 bases, and 8 bases had no gene match. CDR1 is SNHLY and CDR2 is FYNNEI in the germline V gene. The CDR3 totals 15 residues.

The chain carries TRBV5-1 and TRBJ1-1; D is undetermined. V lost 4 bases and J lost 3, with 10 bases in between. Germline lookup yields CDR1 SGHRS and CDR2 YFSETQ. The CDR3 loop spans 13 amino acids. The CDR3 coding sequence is TGCGCCAGCAGCGACCGACCGGACACTGAAGCTTTCTTT. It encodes CASSDRPDTEAFF.

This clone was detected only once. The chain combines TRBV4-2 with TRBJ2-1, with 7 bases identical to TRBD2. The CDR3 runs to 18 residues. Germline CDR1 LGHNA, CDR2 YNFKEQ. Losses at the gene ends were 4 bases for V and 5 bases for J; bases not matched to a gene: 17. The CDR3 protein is CASSPRRWAGDDHNEQFF. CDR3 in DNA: TGTGCCAGCAGCCCCCGTAGGTGGGCGGGAGACGATCACAATGAGCAGTTCTTC.

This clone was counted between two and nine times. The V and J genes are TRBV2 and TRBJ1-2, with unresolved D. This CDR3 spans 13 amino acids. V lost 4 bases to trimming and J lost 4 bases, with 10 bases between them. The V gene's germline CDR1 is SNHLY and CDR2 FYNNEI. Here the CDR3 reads CASSAGGLYGYTF. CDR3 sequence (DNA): TGTGCCAGCAGTGCTGGCGGCCTCTATGGCTACACCTTC. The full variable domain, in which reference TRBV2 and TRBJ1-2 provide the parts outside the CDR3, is EPEVTQTPSHQVTQMGQEVILRCVPISNHLYFYWYRQILGQKVEFLVSFYNNEISEKSEIFDDQFSVERPDGSNFTLKIRSTKLEDSAMYFCASSAGGLYGYTFGSGTRLTVV.

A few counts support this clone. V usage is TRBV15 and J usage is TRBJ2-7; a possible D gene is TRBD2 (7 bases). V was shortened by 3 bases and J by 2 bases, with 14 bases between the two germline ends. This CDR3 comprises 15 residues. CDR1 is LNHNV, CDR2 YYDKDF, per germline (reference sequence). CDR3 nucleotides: TGTGCCACCAGCAGGGATGGCGGGGGCACCTACGAGCAGTACTTC. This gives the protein CATSRDGGGTYEQYF.

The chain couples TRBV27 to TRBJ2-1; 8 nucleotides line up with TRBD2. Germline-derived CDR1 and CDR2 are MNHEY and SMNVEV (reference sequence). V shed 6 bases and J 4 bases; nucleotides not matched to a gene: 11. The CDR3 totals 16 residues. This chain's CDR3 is CASRSRLAKSYNEQFF. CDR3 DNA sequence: TGTGCCAGCAGGTCCCGACTAGCGAAATCATACAATGAGCAGTTCTTC.